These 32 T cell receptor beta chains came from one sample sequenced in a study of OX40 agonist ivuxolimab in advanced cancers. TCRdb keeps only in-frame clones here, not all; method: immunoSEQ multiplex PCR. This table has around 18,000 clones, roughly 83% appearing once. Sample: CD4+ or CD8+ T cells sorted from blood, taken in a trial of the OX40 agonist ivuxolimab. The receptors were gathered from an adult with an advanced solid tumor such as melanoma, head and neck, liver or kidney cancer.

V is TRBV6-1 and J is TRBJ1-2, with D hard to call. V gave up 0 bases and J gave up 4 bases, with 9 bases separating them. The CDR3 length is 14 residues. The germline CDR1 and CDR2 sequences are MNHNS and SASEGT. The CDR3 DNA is TGTGCCAGCAGTGAAGCGGGGAGGACCTATGGCTACACCTTC. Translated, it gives CASSEAGRTYGYTF.

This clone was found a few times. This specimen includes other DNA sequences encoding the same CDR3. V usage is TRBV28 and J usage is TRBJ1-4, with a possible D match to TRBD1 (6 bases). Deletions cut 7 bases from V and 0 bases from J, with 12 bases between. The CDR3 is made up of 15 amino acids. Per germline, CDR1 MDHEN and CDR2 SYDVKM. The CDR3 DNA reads TGTGCCAGCACCCGAGGGGGGGCAACTAATGAAAAACTGTTTTTT. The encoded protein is CASTRGGATNEKLFF.

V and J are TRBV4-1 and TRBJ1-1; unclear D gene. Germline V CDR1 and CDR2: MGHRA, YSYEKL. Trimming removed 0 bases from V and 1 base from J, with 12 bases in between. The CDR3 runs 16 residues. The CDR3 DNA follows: TGCGCCAGCAGCCAAGATGAAGAGGGCTGGAACACTGAAGCTTTCTTT. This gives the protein CASSQDEEGWNTEAFF.

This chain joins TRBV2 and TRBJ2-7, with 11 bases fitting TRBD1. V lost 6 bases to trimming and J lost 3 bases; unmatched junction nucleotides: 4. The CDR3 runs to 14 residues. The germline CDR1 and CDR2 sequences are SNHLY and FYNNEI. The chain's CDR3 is CASRADRGLYEQYF. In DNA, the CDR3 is TGTGCCAGCAGAGCGGACAGGGGGCTCTACGAGCAGTACTTC.

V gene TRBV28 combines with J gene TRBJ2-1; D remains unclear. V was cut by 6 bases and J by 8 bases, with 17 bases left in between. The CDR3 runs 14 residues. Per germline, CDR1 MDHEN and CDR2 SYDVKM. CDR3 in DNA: TGTGCCAGCAGCCTTCCTGACCCCATCCATGAGCAGTTCTTC. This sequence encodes CASSLPDPIHEQFF.

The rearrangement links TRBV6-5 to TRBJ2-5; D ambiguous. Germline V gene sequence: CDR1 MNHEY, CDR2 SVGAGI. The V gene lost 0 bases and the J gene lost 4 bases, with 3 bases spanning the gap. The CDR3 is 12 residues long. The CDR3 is CASSYSTETQYF. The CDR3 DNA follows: TGTGCCAGCAGTTACTCGACAGAGACCCAGTACTTC.

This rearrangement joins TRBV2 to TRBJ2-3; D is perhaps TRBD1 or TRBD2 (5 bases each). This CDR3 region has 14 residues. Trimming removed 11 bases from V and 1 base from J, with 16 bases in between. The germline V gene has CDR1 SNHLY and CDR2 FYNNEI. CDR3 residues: CASLWDRRTDTQYF. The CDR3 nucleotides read TGTGCCTCCCTCTGGGACCGTCGCACAGATACGCAGTATTTT.

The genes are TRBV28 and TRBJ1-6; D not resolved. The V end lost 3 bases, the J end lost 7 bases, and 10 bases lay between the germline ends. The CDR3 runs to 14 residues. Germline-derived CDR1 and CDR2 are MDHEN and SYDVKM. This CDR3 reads CASSFHALNSPLHF. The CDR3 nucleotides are TGTGCCAGCAGTTTCCACGCACTCAATTCACCCCTCCACTTT. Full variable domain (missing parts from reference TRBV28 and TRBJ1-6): DVKVTQSSRYLVKRTGEKVFLECVQDMDHENMFWYRQDPGLGLRLIYFSYDVKMKEKGDIPEGYSVSREKKERFSLILESASTNQTSMYLCASSFHALNSPLHFGNGTRLTVT.

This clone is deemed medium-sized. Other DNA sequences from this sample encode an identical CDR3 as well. The CDR3 sequence: CASSLPNTEAFF. In DNA form, the CDR3 reads TGTGCCAGCAGTCTCCCAAACACTGAAGCTTTCTTT. This chain joins TRBV28 and TRBJ1-1; D not certain. The V and J ends lost 5 bases and 2 bases respectively, with 6 bases between them. The CDR3 consists of 12 residues. Germline loops: CDR1 MDHEN, CDR2 SYDVKM. Filled out from reference TRBV28 and TRBJ1-1, the complete variable domain reads DVKVTQSSRYLVKRTGEKVFLECVQDMDHENMFWYRQDPGLGLRLIYFSYDVKMKEKGDIPEGYSVSREKKERFSLILESASTNQTSMYLCASSLPNTEAFFGQGTRLTVV.

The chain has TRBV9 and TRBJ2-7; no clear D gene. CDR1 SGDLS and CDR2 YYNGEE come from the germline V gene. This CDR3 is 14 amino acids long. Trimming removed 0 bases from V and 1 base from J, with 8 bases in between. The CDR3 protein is CASSVVDSSYEQYF. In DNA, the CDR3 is TGTGCCAGCAGCGTAGTTGACTCATCCTACGAGCAGTACTTC. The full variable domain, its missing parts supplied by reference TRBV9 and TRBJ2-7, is DSGVTQTPKHLITATGQRVTLRCSPRSGDLSVYWYQQSLDQGLQFLIQYYNGEERAKGNILERFSAQQFPDLHSELNLSSLELGDSALYFCASSVVDSSYEQYFGPGTRLTVT.

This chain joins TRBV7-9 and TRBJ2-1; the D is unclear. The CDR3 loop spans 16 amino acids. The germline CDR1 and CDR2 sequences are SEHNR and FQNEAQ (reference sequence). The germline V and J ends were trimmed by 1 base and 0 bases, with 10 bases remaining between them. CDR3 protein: CASSLEASSSYNEQFF. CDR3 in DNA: TGTGCCAGCAGCTTAGAGGCCAGTAGCTCCTACAATGAGCAGTTCTTC.

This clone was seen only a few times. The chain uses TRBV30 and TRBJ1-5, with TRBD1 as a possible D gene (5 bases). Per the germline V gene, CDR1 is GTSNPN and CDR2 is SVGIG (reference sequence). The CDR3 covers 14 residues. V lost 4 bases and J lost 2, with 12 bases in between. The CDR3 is CAWNPGRGNQPQHF. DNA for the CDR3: TGTGCCTGGAACCCAGGGAGAGGCAATCAGCCCCAGCATTTT.

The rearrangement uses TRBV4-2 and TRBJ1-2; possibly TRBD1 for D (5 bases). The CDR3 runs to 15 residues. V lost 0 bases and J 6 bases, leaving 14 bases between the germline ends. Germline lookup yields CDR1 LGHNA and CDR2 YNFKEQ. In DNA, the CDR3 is TGTGCCAGCAGCCAAGATCTGAGCAGGGCAAATGGCTACACCTTC. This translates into CASSQDLSRANGYTF.

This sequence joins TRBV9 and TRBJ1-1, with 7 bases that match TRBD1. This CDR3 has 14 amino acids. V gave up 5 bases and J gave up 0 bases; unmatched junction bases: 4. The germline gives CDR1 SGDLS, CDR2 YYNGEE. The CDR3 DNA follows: TGTGCCAGCAGTTACAGGGGTTTGAACACTGAAGCTTTCTTT. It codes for CASSYRGLNTEAFF. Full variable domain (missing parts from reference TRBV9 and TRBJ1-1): DSGVTQTPKHLITATGQRVTLRCSPRSGDLSVYWYQQSLDQGLQFLIQYYNGEERAKGNILERFSAQQFPDLHSELNLSSLELGDSALYFCASSYRGLNTEAFFGQGTRLTVV.

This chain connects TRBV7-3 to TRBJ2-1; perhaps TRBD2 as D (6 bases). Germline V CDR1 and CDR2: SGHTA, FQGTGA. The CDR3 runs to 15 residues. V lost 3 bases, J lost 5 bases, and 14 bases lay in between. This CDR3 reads CASSFLGGSHNEQFF. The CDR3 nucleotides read TGTGCCAGCAGCTTTCTCGGGGGTTCGCACAATGAGCAGTTCTTC.

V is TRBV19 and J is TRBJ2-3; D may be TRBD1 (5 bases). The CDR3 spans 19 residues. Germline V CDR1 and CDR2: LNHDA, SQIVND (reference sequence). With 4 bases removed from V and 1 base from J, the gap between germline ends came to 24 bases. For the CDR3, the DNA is TGTGCCAGTAGTAGGCCAGGGATTTCCCAGCGAGGTGGCACAGATACGCAGTATTTT. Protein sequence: CASSRPGISQRGGTDTQYF.

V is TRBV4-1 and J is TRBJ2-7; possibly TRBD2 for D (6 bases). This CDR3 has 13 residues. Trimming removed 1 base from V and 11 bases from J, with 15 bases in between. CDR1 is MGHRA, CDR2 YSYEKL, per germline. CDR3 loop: CASSQGYRKREYF. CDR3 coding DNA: TGCGCCAGCAGCCAAGGGTACAGAAAGCGGGAGTACTTC.

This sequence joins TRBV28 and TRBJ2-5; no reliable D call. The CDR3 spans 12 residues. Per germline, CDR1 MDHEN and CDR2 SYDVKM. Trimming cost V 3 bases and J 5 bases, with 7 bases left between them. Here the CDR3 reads CASSFNQETQYF. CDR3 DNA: TGTGCCAGCAGTTTTAATCAGGAGACCCAGTACTTC.

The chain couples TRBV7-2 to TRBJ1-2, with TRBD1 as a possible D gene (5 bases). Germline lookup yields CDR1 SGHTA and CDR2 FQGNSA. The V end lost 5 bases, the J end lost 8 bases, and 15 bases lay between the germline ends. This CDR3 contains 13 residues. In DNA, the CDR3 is TGTGCCAGCAGCCCTAGGGACTTCCCGGGCTACACCTTC. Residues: CASSPRDFPGYTF.

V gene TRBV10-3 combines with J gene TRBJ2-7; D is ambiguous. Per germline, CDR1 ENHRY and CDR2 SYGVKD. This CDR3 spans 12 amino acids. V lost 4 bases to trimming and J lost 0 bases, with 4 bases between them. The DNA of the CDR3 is TGTGCCATCAGTGTCACCTCCTACGAGCAGTACTTC. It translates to CAISVTSYEQYF.

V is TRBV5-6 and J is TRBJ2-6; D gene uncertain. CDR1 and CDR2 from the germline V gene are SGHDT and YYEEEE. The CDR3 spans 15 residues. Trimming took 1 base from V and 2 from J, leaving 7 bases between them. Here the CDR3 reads CASSLNGAGANVLTF. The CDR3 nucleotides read TGTGCCAGCAGCTTGAATGGGGCTGGGGCCAACGTCCTGACTTTC.

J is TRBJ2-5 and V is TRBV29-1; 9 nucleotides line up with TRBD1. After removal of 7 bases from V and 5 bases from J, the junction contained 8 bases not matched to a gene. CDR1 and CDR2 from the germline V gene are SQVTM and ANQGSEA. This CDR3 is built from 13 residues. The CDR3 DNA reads TGCAGCGGCGGACAGGGGCGAAGGGAGACCCAGTACTTC. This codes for CSGGQGRRETQYF.

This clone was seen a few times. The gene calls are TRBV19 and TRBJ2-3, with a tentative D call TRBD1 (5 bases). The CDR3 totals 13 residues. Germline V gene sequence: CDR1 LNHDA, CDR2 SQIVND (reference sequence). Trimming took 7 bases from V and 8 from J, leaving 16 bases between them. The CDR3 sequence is CASTDVLGATQYF. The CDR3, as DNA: TGTGCCAGTACCGATGTCTTAGGGGCTACGCAGTATTTT.

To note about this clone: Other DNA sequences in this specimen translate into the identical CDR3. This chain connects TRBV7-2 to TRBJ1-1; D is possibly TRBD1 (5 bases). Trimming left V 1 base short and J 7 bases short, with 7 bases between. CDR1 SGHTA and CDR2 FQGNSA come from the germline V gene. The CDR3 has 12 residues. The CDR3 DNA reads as TGTGCCAGCAGCTTAGGAACAGGTGAAGCTTTCTTT. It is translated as CASSLGTGEAFF.

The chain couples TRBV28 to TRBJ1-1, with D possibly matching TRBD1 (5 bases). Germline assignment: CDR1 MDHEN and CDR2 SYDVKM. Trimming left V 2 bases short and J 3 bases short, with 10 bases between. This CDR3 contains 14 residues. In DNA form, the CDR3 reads TGTGCCAGCAGTTTAGGGGGATGGGACACTGAAGCTTTCTTT. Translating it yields CASSLGGWDTEAFF.

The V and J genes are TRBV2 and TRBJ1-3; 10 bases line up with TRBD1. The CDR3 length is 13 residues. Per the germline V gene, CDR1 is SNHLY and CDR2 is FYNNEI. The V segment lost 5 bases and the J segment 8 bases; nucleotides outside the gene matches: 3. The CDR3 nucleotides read TGTGCCAGCAGTCTGGACAGGGGGGACACCATATATTTT. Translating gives CASSLDRGDTIYF.

In nucleotides, the CDR3 is TGCGCCAGCAGCTTGTGGAGAGCGGGCTCGGAGACCCAGTACTTC. Its translation is CASSLWRAGSETQYF. This chain uses TRBV5-1 with TRBJ2-5; TRBD2 might be the D (6 bases). The CDR3 runs 15 residues. The V end lost 1 base, the J end lost 5 bases, and 15 bases lay between the germline ends. The germline V gene encodes CDR1 SGHRS and CDR2 YFSETQ.

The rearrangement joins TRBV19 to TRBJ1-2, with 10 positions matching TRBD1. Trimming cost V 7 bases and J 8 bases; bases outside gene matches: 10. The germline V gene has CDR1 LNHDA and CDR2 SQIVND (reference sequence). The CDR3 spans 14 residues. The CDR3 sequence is CASKIDRGPGGYTF. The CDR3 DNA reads TGTGCCAGTAAAATCGACAGGGGGCCAGGGGGCTACACCTTC.

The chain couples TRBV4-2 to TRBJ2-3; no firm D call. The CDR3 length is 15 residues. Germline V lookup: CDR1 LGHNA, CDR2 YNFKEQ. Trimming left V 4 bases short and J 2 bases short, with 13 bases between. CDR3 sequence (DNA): TGTGCCAGCAGCCCTTTCGGCGAACACACAGATACGCAGTATTTT. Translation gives CASSPFGEHTDTQYF.

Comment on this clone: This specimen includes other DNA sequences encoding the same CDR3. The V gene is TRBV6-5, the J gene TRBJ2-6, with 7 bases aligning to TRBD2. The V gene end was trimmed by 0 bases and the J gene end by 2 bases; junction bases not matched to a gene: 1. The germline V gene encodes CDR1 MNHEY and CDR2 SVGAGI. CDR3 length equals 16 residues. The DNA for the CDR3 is TGTGCCAGCAGTTACTCGGGAGGGGCTGGGGCCAACGTCCTGACTTTC. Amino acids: CASSYSGGAGANVLTF.

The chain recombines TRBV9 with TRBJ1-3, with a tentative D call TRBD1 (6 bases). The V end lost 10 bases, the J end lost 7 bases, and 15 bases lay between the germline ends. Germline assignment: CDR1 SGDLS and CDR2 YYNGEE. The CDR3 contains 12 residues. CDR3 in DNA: TGTGCCGGGACACAGGGCTGGAACACCATATATTTT. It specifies CAGTQGWNTIYF.

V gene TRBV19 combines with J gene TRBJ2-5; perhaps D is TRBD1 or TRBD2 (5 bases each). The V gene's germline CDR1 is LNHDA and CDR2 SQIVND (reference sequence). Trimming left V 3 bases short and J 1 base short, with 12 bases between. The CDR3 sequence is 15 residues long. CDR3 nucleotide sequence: TGTGCCAGTAGTATCCTGGACGGGACCCAAGAGACCCAGTACTTC. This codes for CASSILDGTQETQYF.